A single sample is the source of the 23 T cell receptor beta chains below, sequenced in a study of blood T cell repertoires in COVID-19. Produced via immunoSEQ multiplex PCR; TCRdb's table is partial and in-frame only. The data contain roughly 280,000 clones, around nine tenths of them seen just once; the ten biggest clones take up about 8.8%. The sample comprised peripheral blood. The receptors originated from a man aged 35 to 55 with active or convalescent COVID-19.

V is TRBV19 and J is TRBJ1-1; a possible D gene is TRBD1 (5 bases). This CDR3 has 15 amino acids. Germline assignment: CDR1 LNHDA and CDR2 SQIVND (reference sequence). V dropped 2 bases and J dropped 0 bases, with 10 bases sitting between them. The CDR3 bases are TGTGCCAGTAGTATAAGGCAGGGCCTGAACACTGAAGCTTTCTTT. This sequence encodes CASSIRQGLNTEAFF.

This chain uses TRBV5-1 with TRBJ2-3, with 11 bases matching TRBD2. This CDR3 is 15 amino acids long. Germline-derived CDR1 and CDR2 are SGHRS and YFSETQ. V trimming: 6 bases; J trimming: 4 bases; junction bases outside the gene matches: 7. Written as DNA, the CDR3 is TGCGCCAGCACGCCCCTAGCGGGAGGATCAGATACGCAGTATTTT. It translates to CASTPLAGGSDTQYF.

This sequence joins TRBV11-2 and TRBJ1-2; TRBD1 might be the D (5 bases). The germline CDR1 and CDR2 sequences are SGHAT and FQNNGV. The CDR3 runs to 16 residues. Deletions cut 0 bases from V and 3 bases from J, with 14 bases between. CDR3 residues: CASSLDRTTDYYGYTF. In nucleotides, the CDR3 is TGTGCCAGCAGCTTAGATAGAACGACAGACTACTATGGCTACACCTTC.

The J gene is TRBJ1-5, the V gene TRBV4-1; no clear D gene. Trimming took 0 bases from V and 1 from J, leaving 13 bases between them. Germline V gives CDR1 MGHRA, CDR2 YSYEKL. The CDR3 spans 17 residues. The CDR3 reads CASSQDQGGGSNQPQHF. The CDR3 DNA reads TGCGCCAGCAGCCAAGATCAAGGAGGTGGAAGCAATCAGCCCCAGCATTTT.

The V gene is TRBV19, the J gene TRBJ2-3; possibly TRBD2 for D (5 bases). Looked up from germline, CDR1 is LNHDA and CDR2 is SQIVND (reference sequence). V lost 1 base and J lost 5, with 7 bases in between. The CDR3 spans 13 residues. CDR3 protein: CASSIVGLDTQYF. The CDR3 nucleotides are TGTGCCAGTAGTATAGTCGGACTAGATACGCAGTATTTT.

The CDR3 loop reads CASSQDSDRGEKLFF. In DNA, the CDR3 is TGTGCCAGCAGCCAAGATTCCGACAGGGGTGAAAAACTGTTTTTT. The rearrangement links TRBV3-1 (or the pseudogene TRBV3-2) to TRBJ1-4, with TRBD1 matching over 8 bases. J gave up 7 bases and V 0 bases, and 4 bases lay outside the gene matches. The CDR3 spans 15 residues. Germline assignment: CDR1 LGHDT and CDR2 YNNKEL (reference sequence).

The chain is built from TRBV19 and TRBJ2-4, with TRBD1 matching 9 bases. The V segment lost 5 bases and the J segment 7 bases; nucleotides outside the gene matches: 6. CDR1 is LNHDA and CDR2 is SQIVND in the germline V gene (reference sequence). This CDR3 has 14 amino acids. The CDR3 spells CASSPPGTGNIQYF. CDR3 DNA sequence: TGTGCCAGTAGTCCCCCCGGGACAGGGAACATTCAGTACTTC. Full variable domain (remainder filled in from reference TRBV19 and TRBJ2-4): DGGITQSPKYLFRKEGQNVTLSCEQNLNHDAMYWYRQDPGQGLRLIYYSQIVNDFQKGDIAEGYSVSREKKESFPLTVTSAQKNPTAFYLCASSPPGTGNIQYFGAGTRLSVL.

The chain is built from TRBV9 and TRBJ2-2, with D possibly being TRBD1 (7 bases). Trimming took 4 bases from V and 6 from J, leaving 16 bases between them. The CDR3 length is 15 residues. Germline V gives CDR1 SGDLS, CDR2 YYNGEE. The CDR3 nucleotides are TGTGCCAGCAGCCCCGCGGGACAGCCGGCCGGGGAGCTGTTTTTT. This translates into CASSPAGQPAGELFF.

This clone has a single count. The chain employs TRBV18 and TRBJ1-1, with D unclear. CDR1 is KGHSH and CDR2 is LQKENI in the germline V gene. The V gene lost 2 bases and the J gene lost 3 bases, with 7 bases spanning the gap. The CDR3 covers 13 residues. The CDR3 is CASSPSRDTEAFF. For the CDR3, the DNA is TGTGCCAGCTCACCATCTCGGGACACTGAAGCTTTCTTT.

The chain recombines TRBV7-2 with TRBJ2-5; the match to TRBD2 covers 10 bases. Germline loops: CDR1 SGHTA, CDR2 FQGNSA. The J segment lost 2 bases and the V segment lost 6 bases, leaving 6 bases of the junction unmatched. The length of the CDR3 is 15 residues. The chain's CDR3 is CASRSGTSVQETQYF. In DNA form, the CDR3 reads TGTGCCAGCAGATCCGGGACTAGCGTTCAAGAGACCCAGTACTTC.

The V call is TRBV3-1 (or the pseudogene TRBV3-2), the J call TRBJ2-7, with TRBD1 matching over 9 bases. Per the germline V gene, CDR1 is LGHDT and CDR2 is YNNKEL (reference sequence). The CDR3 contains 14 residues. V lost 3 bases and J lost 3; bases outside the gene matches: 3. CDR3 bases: TGTGCCAGCAGCCAGGGACAGGGAAGCTACGAGCAGTACTTC. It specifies CASSQGQGSYEQYF.

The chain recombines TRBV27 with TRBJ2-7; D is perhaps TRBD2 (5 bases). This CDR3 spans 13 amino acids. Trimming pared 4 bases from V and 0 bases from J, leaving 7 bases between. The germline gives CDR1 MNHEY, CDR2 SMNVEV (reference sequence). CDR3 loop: CASSSGGSYEQYF. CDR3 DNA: TGTGCCAGCAGTTCTGGAGGCTCCTACGAGCAGTACTTC.

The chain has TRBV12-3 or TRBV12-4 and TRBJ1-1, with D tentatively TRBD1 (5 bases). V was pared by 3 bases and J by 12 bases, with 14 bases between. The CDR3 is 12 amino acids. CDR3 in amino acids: CASSFVQGGTFF. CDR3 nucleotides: TGTGCCAGCAGTTTTGTGCAGGGCGGGACTTTCTTT.

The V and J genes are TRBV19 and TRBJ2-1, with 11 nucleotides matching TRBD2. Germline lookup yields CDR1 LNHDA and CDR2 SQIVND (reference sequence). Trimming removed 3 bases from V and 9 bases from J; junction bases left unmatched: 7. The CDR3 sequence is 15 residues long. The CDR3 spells CASSMLAGGPLEQFF. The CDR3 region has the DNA TGTGCCAGTAGTATGTTAGCGGGAGGGCCTCTTGAGCAGTTCTTC.

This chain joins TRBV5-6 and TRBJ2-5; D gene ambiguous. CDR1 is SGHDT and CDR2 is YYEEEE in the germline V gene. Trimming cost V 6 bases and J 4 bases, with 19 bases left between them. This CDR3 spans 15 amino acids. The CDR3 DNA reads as TGTGCCAGCATCCAAGCAGACGGTTGGGCAGAGACCCAGTACTTC. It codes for CASIQADGWAETQYF.

The CDR3 protein is CASSEQLNEKLFF. CDR3 in DNA: TGTGCCAGCAGTGAACAGTTAAATGAAAAACTGTTTTTT. V gene TRBV2 combines with J gene TRBJ1-4; D is ambiguous. V lost 2 bases and J lost 5, with 6 bases in between. Per germline, CDR1 SNHLY and CDR2 FYNNEI. The CDR3 is 13 residues long.

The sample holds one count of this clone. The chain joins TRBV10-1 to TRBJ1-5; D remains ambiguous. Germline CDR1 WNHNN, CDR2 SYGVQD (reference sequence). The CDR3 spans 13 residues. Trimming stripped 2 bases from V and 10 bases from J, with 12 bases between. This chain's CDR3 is CASSEDLSQPQHF. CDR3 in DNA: TGCGCCAGCAGTGAGGACTTAAGTCAACCCCAGCATTTT.

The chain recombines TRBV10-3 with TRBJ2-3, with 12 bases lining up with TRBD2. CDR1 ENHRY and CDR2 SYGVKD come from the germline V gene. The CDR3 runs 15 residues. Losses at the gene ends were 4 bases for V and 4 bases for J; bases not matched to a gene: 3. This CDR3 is CAISVLAGGADTQYF. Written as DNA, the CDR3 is TGTGCCATCAGTGTGCTAGCGGGAGGGGCAGATACGCAGTATTTT.

CDR3 DNA: TGTGCCAGCGGAGCGGGAGGGCGATCAACAGATACGCAGTATTTT. It translates to CASGAGGRSTDTQYF. The rearrangement joins TRBV9 to TRBJ2-3; 10 bases are a match to TRBD2. The CDR3 has 15 amino acids. The V segment lost 7 bases and the J segment 3 bases; nucleotides outside the gene matches: 8. Per the germline V gene, CDR1 is SGDLS and CDR2 is YYNGEE.

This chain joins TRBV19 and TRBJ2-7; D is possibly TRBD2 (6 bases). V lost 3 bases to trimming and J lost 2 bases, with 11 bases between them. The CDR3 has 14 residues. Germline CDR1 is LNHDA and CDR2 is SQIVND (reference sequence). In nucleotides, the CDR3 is TGTGCCAGTAGTATGGGACTCGCAACCTACGAGCAGTACTTC. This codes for CASSMGLATYEQYF.

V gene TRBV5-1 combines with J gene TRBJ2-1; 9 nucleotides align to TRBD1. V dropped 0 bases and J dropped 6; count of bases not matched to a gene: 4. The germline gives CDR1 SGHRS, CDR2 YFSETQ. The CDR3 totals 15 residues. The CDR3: CASSLEDRGRNEQFF. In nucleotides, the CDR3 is TGCGCCAGCAGCTTGGAGGACAGGGGCCGCAATGAGCAGTTCTTC.

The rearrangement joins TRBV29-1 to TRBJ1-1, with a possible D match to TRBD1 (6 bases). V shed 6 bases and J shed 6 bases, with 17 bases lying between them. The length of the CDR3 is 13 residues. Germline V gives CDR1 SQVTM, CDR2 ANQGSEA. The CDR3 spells CSVEKAGGSEAFF. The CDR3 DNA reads TGCAGCGTGGAAAAGGCGGGGGGCTCTGAAGCTTTCTTT.

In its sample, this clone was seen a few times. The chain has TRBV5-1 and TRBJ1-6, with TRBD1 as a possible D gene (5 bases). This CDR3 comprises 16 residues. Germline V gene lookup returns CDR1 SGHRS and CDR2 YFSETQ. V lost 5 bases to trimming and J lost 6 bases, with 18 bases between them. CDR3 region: CASRRTPSDFNSPLHF. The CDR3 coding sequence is TGCGCCAGCAGGCGGACACCAAGCGATTTTAATTCACCCCTCCACTTT.